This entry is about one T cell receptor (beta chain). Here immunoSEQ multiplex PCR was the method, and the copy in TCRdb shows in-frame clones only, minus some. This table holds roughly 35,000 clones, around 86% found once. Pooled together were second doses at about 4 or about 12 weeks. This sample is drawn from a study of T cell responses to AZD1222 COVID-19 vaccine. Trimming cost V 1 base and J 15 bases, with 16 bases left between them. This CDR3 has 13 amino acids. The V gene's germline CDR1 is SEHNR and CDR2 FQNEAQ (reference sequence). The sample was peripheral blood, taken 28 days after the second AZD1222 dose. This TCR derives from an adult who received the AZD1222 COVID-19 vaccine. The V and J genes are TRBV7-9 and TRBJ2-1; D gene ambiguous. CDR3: CASSLVPGLARFF. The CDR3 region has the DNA TGTGCCAGCAGCTTAGTCCCCGGGCTGGCGCGGTTCTTC. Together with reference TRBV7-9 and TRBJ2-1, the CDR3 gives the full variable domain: DTGVSQNPRHKITKRGQNVTFRCDPISEHNRLYWYRQTLGQGPEFLTYFQNEAQLEKSRLLSDRFSAERPKGSFSTLEIQRTEQGDSAMYLCASSLVPGLARFFGPGTRLTVL.